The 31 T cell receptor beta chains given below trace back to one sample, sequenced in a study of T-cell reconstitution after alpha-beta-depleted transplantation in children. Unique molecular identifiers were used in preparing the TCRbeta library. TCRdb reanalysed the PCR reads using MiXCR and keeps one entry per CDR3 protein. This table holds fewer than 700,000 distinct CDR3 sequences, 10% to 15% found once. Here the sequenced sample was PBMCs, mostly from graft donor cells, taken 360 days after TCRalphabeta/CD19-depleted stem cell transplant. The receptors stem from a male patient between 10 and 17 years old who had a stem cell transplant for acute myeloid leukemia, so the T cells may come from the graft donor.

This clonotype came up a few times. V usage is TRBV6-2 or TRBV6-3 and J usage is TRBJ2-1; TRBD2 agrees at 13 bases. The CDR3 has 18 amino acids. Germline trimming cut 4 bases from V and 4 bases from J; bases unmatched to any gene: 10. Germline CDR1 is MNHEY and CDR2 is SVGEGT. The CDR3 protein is CASSSLGTSGMLYNEQFF. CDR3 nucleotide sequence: TGTGCCAGCAGTTCACTCGGGACTAGCGGGATGTTGTACAATGAGCAGTTCTTC.

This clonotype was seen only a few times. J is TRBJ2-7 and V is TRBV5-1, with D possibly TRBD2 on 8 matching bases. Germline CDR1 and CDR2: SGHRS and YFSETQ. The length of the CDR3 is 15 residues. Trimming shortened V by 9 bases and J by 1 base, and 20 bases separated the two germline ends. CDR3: CATRREGTASYEQYF. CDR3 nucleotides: TGCGCCACCCGTCGGGAGGGGACAGCTTCCTACGAGCAGTACTTC.

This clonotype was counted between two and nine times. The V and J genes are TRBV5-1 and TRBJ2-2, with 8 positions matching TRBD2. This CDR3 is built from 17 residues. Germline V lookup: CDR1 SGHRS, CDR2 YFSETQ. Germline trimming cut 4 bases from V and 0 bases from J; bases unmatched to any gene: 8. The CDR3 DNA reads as TGCGCCAGCAGCCCAGGACTAGCTGTATCGAACACCGGGGAGCTGTTTTTT. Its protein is CASSPGLAVSNTGELFF.

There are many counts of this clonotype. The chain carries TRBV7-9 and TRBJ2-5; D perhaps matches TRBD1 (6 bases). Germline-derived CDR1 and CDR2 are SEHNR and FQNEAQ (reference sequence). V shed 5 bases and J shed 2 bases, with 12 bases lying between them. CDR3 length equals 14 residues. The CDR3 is CASSRDRSQETQYF. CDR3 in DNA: TGTGCCAGCAGCCGCGACAGGAGTCAAGAGACCCAGTACTTC. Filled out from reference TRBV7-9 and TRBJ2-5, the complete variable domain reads DTGVSQNPRHKITKRGQNVTFRCDPISEHNRLYWYRQTLGQGPEFLTYFQNEAQLEKSRLLSDRFSAERPKGSFSTLEIQRTEQGDSAMYLCASSRDRSQETQYFGPGTRLLVL.

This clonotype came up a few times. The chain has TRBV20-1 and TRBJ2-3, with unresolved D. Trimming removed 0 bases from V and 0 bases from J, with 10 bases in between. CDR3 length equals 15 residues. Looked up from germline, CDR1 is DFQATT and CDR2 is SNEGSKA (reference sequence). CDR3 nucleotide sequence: TGCAGTGCTAGAGACGCCAGGTCAAGCACAGATACGCAGTATTTT. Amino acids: CSARDARSSTDTQYF.

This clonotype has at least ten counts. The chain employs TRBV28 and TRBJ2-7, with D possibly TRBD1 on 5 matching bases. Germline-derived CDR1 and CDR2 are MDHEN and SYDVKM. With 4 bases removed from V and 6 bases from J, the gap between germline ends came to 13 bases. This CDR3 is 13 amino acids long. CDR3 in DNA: TGTGCCAGCAGTTCCCCCGGACATAGCGAGCAGTACTTC. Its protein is CASSSPGHSEQYF.

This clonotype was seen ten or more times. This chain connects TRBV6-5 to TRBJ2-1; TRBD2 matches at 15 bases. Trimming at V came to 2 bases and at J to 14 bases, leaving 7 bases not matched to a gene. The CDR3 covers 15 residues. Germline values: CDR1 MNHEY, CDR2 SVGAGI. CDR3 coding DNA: TGTGCCAGCAGTTACGGGACTAGCGGGAGGCCCATGGAGTTCTTC. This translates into CASSYGTSGRPMEFF.

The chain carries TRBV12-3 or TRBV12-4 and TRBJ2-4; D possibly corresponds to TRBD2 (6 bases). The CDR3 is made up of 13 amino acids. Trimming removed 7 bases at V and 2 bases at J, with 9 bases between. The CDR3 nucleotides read TGTGCCAGCAAGGAGGGTACCAAAAACATTCAGTACTTC. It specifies CASKEGTKNIQYF.

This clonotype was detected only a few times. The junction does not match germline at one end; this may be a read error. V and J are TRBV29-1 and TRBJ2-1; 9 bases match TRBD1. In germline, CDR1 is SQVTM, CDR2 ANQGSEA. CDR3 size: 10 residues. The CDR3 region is CSVESRQGVF. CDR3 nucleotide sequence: TGCAGCGTTGAATCGAGACAGGGGGTTTTC.

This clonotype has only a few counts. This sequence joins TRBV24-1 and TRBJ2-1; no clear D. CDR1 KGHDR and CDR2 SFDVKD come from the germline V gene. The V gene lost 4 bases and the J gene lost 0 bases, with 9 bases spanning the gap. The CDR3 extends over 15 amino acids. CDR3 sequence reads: CATSDPSSSYNEQFF. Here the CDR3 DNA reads TGTGCCACCAGTGACCCCTCCAGCTCCTACAATGAGCAGTTCTTC.

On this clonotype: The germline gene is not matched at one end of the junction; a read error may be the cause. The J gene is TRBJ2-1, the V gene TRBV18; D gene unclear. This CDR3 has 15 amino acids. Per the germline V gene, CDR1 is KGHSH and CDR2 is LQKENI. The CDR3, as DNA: TGTGCCAGCTCCCGGACCGATAGTGAAGACAACGAGCAGTTCTTC. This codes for CASSRTDSEDNEQFF. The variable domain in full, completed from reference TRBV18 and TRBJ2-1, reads NAGVMQNPRHLVRRRGQEARLRCSPMKGHSHVYWYRQLPEEGLKFMVYLQKENIIDESGMPKERFSAEFPKEGPSILRIQQVVRGDSAAYFCASSRTDSEDNEQFFGPGTRLTVL.

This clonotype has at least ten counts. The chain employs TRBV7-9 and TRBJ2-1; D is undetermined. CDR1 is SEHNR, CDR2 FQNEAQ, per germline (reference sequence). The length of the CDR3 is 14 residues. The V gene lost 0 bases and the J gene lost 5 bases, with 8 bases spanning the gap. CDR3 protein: CASSLALGDNEQFF. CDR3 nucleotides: TGTGCCAGCAGCTTAGCGCTCGGAGACAATGAGCAGTTCTTC.

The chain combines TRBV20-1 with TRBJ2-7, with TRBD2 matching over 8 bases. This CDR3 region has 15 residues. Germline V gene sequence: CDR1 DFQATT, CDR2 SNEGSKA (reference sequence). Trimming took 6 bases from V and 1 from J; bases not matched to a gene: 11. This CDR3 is CSARRVAGTSYEQYF. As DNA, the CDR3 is TGCAGTGCCCGTCGAGTAGCGGGAACTTCCTACGAGCAGTACTTC.

CDR3 sequence: CAISEGGTSGNTIYF. CDR3 in DNA: TGTGCCATCAGTGAGGGAGGTACCTCTGGAAACACCATATATTTT. V usage is TRBV10-3 and J usage is TRBJ1-3; D remains unclear. The germline CDR1 and CDR2 sequences are ENHRY and SYGVKD. This CDR3 comprises 15 residues. Trimming left V 2 bases short and J 0 bases short, with 8 bases between.

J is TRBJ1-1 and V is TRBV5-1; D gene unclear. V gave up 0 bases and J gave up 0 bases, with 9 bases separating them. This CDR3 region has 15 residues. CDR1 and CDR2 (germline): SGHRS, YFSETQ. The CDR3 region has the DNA TGCGCCAGCAGCTTGGGACCAGCCATGAACACTGAAGCTTTCTTT. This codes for CASSLGPAMNTEAFF.

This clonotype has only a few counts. The CDR3 sequence: CASSPGLAVSTDTQYF. The CDR3 region has the DNA TGCGCCAGCAGCCCGGGACTAGCGGTCAGCACAGATACGCAGTATTTT. This sequence joins TRBV5-1 and TRBJ2-3; 11 bases are a match to TRBD2. Germline CDR1 reads SGHRS; CDR2 reads YFSETQ. The CDR3 covers 16 residues. With V trimmed by 4 bases and J by 0 bases, 4 bases remained unmatched.

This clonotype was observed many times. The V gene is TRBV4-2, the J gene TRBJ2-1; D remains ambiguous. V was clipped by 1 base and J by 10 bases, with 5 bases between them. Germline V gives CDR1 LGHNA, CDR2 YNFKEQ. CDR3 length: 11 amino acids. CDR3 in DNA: TGTGCCAGCAGCCAAGTCCAGGAGCAGTTCTTC. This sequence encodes CASSQVQEQFF.

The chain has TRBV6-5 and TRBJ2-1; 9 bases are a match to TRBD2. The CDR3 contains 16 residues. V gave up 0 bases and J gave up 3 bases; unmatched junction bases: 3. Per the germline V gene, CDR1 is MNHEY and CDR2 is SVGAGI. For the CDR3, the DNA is TGTGCCAGCAGTTACTCCACTAGCGGGTACTACAATGAGCAGTTCTTC. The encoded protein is CASSYSTSGYYNEQFF.

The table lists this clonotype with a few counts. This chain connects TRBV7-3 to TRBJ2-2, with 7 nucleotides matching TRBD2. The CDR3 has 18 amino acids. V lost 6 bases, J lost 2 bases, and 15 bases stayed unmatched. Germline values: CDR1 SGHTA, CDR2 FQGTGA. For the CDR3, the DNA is TGTGCCAGCAGTCCTTACATCTCTAGCGGCAGAAACACCGGGGAGCTGTTTTTT. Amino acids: CASSPYISSGRNTGELFF.

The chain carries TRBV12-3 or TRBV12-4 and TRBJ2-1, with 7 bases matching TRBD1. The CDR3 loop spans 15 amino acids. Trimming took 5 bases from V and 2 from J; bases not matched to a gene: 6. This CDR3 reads CASSARQGPYNEQFF. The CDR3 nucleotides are TGTGCCAGCAGTGCACGACAGGGTCCCTACAATGAGCAGTTCTTC.

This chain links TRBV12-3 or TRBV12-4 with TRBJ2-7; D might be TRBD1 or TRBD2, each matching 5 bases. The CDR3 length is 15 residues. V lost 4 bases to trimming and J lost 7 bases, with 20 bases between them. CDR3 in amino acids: CASSSPSRDVDEQYF. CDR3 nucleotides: TGTGCCAGCAGTTCCCCCTCCAGGGACGTTGATGAGCAGTACTTC.

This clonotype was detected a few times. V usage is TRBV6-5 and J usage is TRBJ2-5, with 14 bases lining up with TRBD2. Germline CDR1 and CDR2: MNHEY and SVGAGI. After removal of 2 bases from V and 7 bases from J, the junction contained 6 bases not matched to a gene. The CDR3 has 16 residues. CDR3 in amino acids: CASSYGGTSGSATQYF. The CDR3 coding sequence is TGTGCCAGCAGTTACGGTGGGACTAGCGGGAGTGCGACCCAGTACTTC.

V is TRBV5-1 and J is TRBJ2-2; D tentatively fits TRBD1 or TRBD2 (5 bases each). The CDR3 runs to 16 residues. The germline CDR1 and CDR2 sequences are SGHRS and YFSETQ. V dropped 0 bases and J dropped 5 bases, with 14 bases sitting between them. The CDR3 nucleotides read TGCGCCAGCAGCTTGGTCGGGACGCCGGGTACCGGGGAGCTGTTTTTT. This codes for CASSLVGTPGTGELFF.

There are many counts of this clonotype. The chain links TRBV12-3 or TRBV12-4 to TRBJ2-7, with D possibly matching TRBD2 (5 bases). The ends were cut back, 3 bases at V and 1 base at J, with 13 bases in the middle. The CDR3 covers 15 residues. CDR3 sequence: CASSFSVRESYEQYF. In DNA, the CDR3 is TGTGCCAGCAGTTTTTCGGTACGGGAATCCTACGAGCAGTACTTC.

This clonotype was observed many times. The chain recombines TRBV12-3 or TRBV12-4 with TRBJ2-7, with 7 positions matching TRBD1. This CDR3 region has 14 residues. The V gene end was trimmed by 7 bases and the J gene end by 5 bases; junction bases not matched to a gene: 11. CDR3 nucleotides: TGTGCCAGCACCCGAGACAGGGCACGGGACGAGCAGTACTTC. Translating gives CASTRDRARDEQYF.

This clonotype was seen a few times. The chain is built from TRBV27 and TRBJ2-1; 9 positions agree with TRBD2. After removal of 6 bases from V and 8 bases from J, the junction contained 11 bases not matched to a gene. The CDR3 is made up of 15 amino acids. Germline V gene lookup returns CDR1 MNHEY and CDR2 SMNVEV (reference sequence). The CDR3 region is CASSRPGLAIDEQFF. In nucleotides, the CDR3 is TGTGCCAGCAGCCGACCGGGACTAGCAATCGATGAGCAGTTCTTC.

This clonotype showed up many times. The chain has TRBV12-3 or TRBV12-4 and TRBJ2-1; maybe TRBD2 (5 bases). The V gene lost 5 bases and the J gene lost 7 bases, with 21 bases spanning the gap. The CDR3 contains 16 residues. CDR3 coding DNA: TGTGCCAGCAGTAACTCAGAGTGGTTCGGCGGGAATGAGCAGTTCTTC. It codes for CASSNSEWFGGNEQFF.

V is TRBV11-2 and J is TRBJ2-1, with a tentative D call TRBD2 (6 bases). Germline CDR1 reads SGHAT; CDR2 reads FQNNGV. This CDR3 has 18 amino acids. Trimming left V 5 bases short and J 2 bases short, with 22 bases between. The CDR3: CASSPEVRAGTAYNEQFF. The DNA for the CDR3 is TGTGCCAGCAGCCCCGAGGTCCGGGCCGGGACTGCCTACAATGAGCAGTTCTTC.

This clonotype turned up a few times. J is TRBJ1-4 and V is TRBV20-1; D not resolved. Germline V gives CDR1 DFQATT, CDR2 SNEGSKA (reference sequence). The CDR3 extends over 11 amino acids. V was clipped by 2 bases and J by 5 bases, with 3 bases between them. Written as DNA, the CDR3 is TGCAGTGCTAGAAAAAATGAAAAACTGTTTTTT. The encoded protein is CSARKNEKLFF.

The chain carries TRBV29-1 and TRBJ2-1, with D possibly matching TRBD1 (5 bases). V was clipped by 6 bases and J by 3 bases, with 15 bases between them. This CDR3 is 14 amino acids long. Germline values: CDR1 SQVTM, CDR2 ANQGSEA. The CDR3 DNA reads TGCAGCGTCAAGGGGCTAGTGGACTACAATGAGCAGTTCTTC. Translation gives CSVKGLVDYNEQFF.

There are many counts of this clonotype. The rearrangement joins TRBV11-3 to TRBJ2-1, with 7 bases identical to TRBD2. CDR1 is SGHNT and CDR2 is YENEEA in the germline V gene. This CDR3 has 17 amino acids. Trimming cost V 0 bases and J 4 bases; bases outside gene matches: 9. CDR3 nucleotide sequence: TGTGCCAGCAGCTTAGATACGAGGGAGGGCGCGTACAATGAGCAGTTCTTC. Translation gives CASSLDTREGAYNEQFF.